The 7 T cell receptor beta chains below all came from one sample that was sequenced in a study of early T cells in non-severe SARS-CoV-2 infection. TCRdb ran MiXCR on the 5' RACE reads and lists one entry per CDR3 protein. The table shows about 45,000 distinct CDR3 sequences, with 11% occurring only once. The specimen sequenced was whole blood. Receptors were obtained from an adult who was a healthcare worker with PCR-confirmed SARS-CoV-2 infection or an uninfected control (not recorded which).

The genes are TRBV2 and TRBJ2-7, with D possibly matching TRBD2 (5 bases). This CDR3 is built from 16 residues. V dropped 6 bases and J dropped 4 bases, with 22 bases sitting between them. Germline CDR1 is SNHLY and CDR2 is FYNNEI. CDR3 nucleotides: TGTGCCAGCAGCACCGGACTTTCGACGTGGGAATACGAGCAGTACTTC. It encodes CASSTGLSTWEYEQYF.

This clonotype was found a few times. The CDR3 coding sequence is TGCGCCAGCAGCTTGGACAACGAGCAGTACTTC. This gives the protein CASSLDNEQYF. The chain joins TRBV5-1 to TRBJ2-7; D is ambiguous. This CDR3 comprises 11 residues. Trimming removed 0 bases at V and 5 bases at J, with 3 bases between. Germline-derived CDR1 and CDR2 are SGHRS and YFSETQ.

This clonotype was observed a few times. The V and J genes are TRBV24-1 and TRBJ2-6; D unclear. The V end lost 6 bases, the J end lost 0 bases, and 5 bases lay between the germline ends. CDR3 length: 14 amino acids. The germline CDR1 and CDR2 sequences are KGHDR and SFDVKD. The DNA of the CDR3 is TGTGCCACCAGTTCAGGCTCTGGGGCCAACGTCCTGACTTTC. It encodes CATSSGSGANVLTF.

This chain joins TRBV15 and TRBJ2-3; D is unclear. Trimming took 6 bases from V and 6 from J, leaving 22 bases between them. This CDR3 contains 16 residues. The germline gives CDR1 LNHNV, CDR2 YYDKDF (reference sequence). The CDR3 DNA reads TGTGCCACCAGGGACGGCCAGGAGAGATTACTGGATACGCAGTATTTT. Protein product: CATRDGQERLLDTQYF. Filled out from reference TRBV15 and TRBJ2-3, the complete variable domain reads DAMVIQNPRYQVTQFGKPVTLSCSQTLNHNVMYWYQQKSSQAPKLLFHYYDKDFNNEADTPDNFQSRRPNTSFCFLDIRSPGLGDTAMYLCATRDGQERLLDTQYFGPGTRLTVL.

This clonotype has only a few counts. The chain recombines TRBV4-1 with TRBJ1-3; TRBD1 aligns across 8 bases. The germline gives CDR1 MGHRA, CDR2 YSYEKL. This CDR3 has 15 amino acids. Losses at the gene ends were 4 bases for V and 3 bases for J; bases not matched to a gene: 5. CDR3 nucleotides: TGCGCCAGCAGCCCAGACAGGGGCCGTGGAAACACCATATATTTT. Its translation: CASSPDRGRGNTIYF.

This clonotype was seen repeatedly, ten times or more. The rearrangement links TRBV20-1 to TRBJ1-2; a possible D gene is TRBD1 (5 bases). The CDR3 has 13 amino acids. Trimming shortened V by 3 bases and J by 4 bases, and 12 bases separated the two germline ends. Germline CDR1 and CDR2: DFQATT and SNEGSKA (reference sequence). In DNA form, the CDR3 reads TGCAGTGCTAGTGGGGGAAGATCCTATGGCTACACCTTC. The encoded protein is CSASGGRSYGYTF.

This clonotype was found a few times. CDR3 bases: TGTGCCAGCAGCGTAGCGGGGCGAGGAGGGTACGAGCAGTACTTC. Encoded protein: CASSVAGRGGYEQYF. The chain carries TRBV9 and TRBJ2-7, with D possibly matching TRBD2 (6 bases). Germline V gives CDR1 SGDLS, CDR2 YYNGEE. The CDR3 spans 15 residues. V was clipped by 0 bases and J by 4 bases, with 14 bases between them.